The 28 T cell receptor beta chains below all came from one sample that was sequenced in a study of early T cells in non-severe SARS-CoV-2 infection. TCRdb independently ran MiXCR on the 5' RACE reads; one entry per CDR3 protein. The sample shows over 30,000 distinct CDR3 sequences, 5.4% of them seen only once. The source material was whole blood, sampled at baseline. The receptors come from an adult who was a healthcare worker with PCR-confirmed SARS-CoV-2 infection or an uninfected control (not recorded which).

This clonotype is labeled medium-sized. V gene TRBV7-9 combines with J gene TRBJ2-1, with TRBD2 identical over 14 bases. CDR3 size: 17 residues. Germline V gives CDR1 SEHNR, CDR2 FQNEAQ (reference sequence). V was pared by 5 bases and J by 9 bases, with 12 bases of the junction left unmatched. In nucleotides, the CDR3 is TGTGCCAGCAGCCCGACTAGCGGGAGGGCCAAGTACGGTGAGCAGTTCTTC. The encoded protein is CASSPTSGRAKYGEQFF.

This clonotype was seen many times. The rearrangement uses TRBV20-1 and TRBJ2-5; D is perhaps TRBD2 (6 bases). V gave up 5 bases and J gave up 7 bases, with 20 bases separating them. Germline CDR1 and CDR2: DFQATT and SNEGSKA (reference sequence). The CDR3 is made up of 14 amino acids. CDR3: CSAAIRDSRRTQYF. CDR3 DNA: TGCAGTGCTGCCATCCGGGACTCAAGACGGACCCAGTACTTC.

V usage is TRBV11-3 and J usage is TRBJ2-2; tentatively, D is TRBD1 or TRBD2 (5 bases each). V lost 1 base and J lost 7, with 13 bases in between. This CDR3 contains 15 residues. Germline CDR1 and CDR2: SGHNT and YENEEA. The CDR3 here is CASSLGFLGVGELFF. Here the CDR3 DNA reads TGTGCCAGCAGCTTAGGTTTTCTGGGGGTCGGGGAGCTGTTTTTT.

This clonotype was observed a few times. The genes are TRBV6-1 and TRBJ2-3; tentative D call: TRBD1 (5 bases). Trimming removed 3 bases at V and 4 bases at J, with 20 bases between. The CDR3 is 17 amino acids. Per the germline V gene, CDR1 is MNHNS and CDR2 is SASEGT. The CDR3 DNA follows: TGTGCCAGCAGTGATGAACTGCAGGGTGGTTTACCAGATACGCAGTATTTT. Translated: CASSDELQGGLPDTQYF.

A few counts support this clonotype. The chain uses TRBV5-1 and TRBJ2-2; D ambiguous. The CDR3 has 14 residues. The V gene lost 4 bases and the J gene lost 4 bases, with 11 bases spanning the gap. Per germline, CDR1 SGHRS and CDR2 YFSETQ. The DNA for the CDR3 is TGCGCCAGCAGCGACACTGTCGGCACCGGGGAGCTGTTTTTT. It is translated as CASSDTVGTGELFF.

This clonotype was observed at least ten times. The CDR3 spells CASSTQGLKNIQYF. The CDR3 bases are TGTGCCAGCAGCACTCAGGGGCTGAAAAACATTCAGTACTTC. The chain carries TRBV7-9 and TRBJ2-4; TRBD1 might be the D (6 bases). This CDR3 is 14 amino acids long. The germline V gene encodes CDR1 SEHNR and CDR2 FQNEAQ (reference sequence). The ends were cut back, 5 bases at V and 4 bases at J, with 12 bases in the middle.

This clonotype came up many times. The rearrangement joins TRBV24-1 to TRBJ2-1, with D unclear. The CDR3 covers 16 residues. Deletions cut 4 bases from V and 8 bases from J, with 20 bases between. Germline CDR1 is KGHDR and CDR2 is SFDVKD. The CDR3 region is CATSEGRALLGDEQFF. DNA for the CDR3: TGTGCCACCAGTGAGGGCCGGGCCCTCCTAGGCGATGAGCAGTTCTTC.

This clonotype was detected many times. The chain links TRBV6-6 to TRBJ1-2; 9 positions agree with TRBD1. Trimming took 3 bases from V and 2 from J; bases not matched to a gene: 13. Germline V gene lookup returns CDR1 MNHNY and CDR2 SVGAGI (reference sequence). The CDR3 has 18 amino acids. The CDR3 coding sequence is TGTGCCAGCAGTTATAGGACAGGGGCCTCCTACTCAAACTATGGCTACACCTTC. Its protein is CASSYRTGASYSNYGYTF.

This clonotype showed up many times. The chain is built from TRBV5-1 and TRBJ2-3; the D gene could be TRBD1 or TRBD2 (5 bases each). The V and J ends lost 3 bases and 0 bases respectively, with 5 bases between them. CDR1 is SGHRS and CDR2 is YFSETQ in the germline V gene. This CDR3 has 13 amino acids. The DNA of the CDR3 is TGCGCCAGCAGCTGGGACAGCACAGATACGCAGTATTTT. Protein sequence: CASSWDSTDTQYF. Looking up the rest from reference TRBV5-1 and TRBJ2-3 gives the full variable domain: KAGVTQTPRYLIKTRGQQVTLSCSPISGHRSVSWYQQTPGQGLQFLFEYFSETQRNKGNFPGRFSGRQFSNSRSEMNVSTLELGDSALYLCASSWDSTDTQYFGPGTRLTVL.

This clonotype was seen ten or more times. One end of the junction is discordant with germline, which a read error may explain. The chain employs TRBV5-1 and TRBJ1-1; D is uncertain. Germline V CDR1 and CDR2: SGHRS, YFSETQ. This CDR3 is built from 13 residues. In DNA, the CDR3 is TGCGCCAGCAGGTTGGACGGGAGAACTGAAGCTTTCTTT. It specifies CASRLDGRTEAFF.

The J gene is TRBJ2-1, the V gene TRBV6-2 or TRBV6-3; D possibly corresponds to TRBD2 (6 bases). CDR3 length equals 13 residues. Deletions cut 6 bases from V and 9 bases from J, with 15 bases between. CDR1 and CDR2 (germline): MNHEY, SVGEGT. CDR3 loop: CASSPARRGEQFF. CDR3 nucleotide sequence: TGTGCCAGCAGCCCAGCTCGGAGGGGTGAGCAGTTCTTC.

In this sample, this clonotype turned up many times. The gene calls are TRBV27 and TRBJ2-1; D not certain. CDR1 MNHEY and CDR2 SMNVEV come from the germline V gene (reference sequence). V lost 6 bases, J lost 0 bases, and 15 bases lay in between. The CDR3 is made up of 16 amino acids. Written as DNA, the CDR3 is TGTGCCAGCAGACCCGTCGGCTTAAGCTCCTACAATGAGCAGTTCTTC. Translation gives CASRPVGLSSYNEQFF.

This clonotype was detected ten times or more. V gene TRBV10-1 combines with J gene TRBJ2-2, with D perhaps TRBD2 (6 bases). The CDR3 is made up of 14 amino acids. From germline, CDR1 is WNHNN and CDR2 SYGVQD (reference sequence). V lost 3 bases, J lost 4 bases, and 9 bases lay in between. CDR3 protein: CASSDPTSTGELFF. For the CDR3, the DNA is TGCGCCAGCAGTGATCCGACTAGCACCGGGGAGCTGTTTTTT.

Of note for this clonotype: Since a much larger clone is just one base distant, this may be a read error. The chain links TRBV6-5 to TRBJ1-2; 9 bases match TRBD1. This CDR3 region has 14 residues. Germline V gives CDR1 MNHEY, CDR2 SVGAGI. The CDR3 sequence is CVSSPTGGNYGYTF. The CDR3 DNA sequence: TGTGTCAGCAGTCCTACAGGGGGCAACTATGGCTACACCTTC.

A note on this clonotype: Given a much more abundant clone one base away, this may be a read error. The chain recombines TRBV19 with TRBJ2-1; D could derive from TRBD1 or TRBD2 (5 bases each). The germline V gene has CDR1 LNHDA and CDR2 SQIVND (reference sequence). This CDR3 region has 13 residues. In DNA form, the CDR3 reads TGTGCCAGTAGCGGGGCCTCCTTCAATGAGCAGTTCTTC. Its protein product is CASSGASFNEQFF.

This clonotype was seen at least ten times. J is TRBJ2-3 and V is TRBV12-3 or TRBV12-4, with D possibly matching TRBD1 (6 bases). CDR3 length equals 15 residues. The V end lost 0 bases, the J end lost 0 bases, and 7 bases lay between the germline ends. The chain's CDR3 is CASSLAGASTDTQYF. CDR3 coding DNA: TGTGCCAGCAGTTTAGCGGGGGCTAGCACAGATACGCAGTATTTT.

This sequence joins TRBV6-5 and TRBJ2-1; 11 nucleotides line up with TRBD2. The CDR3 extends over 15 amino acids. The V gene's germline CDR1 is MNHEY and CDR2 SVGAGI. The V and J ends lost 2 bases and 3 bases, in that order; junction bases with no gene match: 0. The CDR3 sequence: CASSYGTSGYNEQFF. CDR3 in DNA: TGTGCCAGCAGTTACGGGACTAGCGGCTACAATGAGCAGTTCTTC.

This clonotype is termed medium-sized. The rearrangement joins TRBV6-4 to TRBJ2-3, with 12 bases lining up with TRBD2. The J segment lost 3 bases and the V segment lost 2 bases, leaving 0 bases of the junction unmatched. The CDR3 length is 15 residues. Germline V CDR1 and CDR2: MRHNA, SNTAGT. For the CDR3, the DNA is TGTGCCAGCAGTGACGGGACTAGCGGGACAGATACGCAGTATTTT. Protein product: CASSDGTSGTDTQYF.

This clonotype occurred many times. The chain combines TRBV23-1 with TRBJ2-1; 10 nucleotides match TRBD2. TRBV23-1 is known as an ORF, though its function is uncertain. V shed 3 bases and J 6 bases; nucleotides not matched to a gene: 8. This CDR3 is 16 amino acids long. The CDR3: CASSHPGTSDSNEQFF. CDR3 coding DNA: TGCGCCAGCAGTCATCCCGGGACTAGCGACTCCAATGAGCAGTTCTTC.

The chain recombines TRBV30 with TRBJ2-3; D is unclear. The CDR3 sequence is 14 residues long. Germline V CDR1 and CDR2: GTSNPN, SVGIG (reference sequence). Trimming pared 5 bases from V and 1 base from J, leaving 13 bases between. CDR3 coding DNA: TGTGCCTGGGCCTACGCCCTACGCACAGATACGCAGTATTTT. Its protein product is CAWAYALRTDTQYF.

This clonotype has at least ten counts. V and J are TRBV4-1 and TRBJ2-2; D may be TRBD2 (6 bases). CDR1 and CDR2 from the germline V gene are MGHRA and YSYEKL. Trimming took 8 bases from V and 2 from J, leaving 18 bases between them. CDR3 length equals 16 residues. CDR3 nucleotide sequence: TGCGCCAGCGAGCCATCCGGGACTTCCAACACCGGGGAGCTGTTTTTT. Translating it yields CASEPSGTSNTGELFF.

The chain is built from TRBV18 and TRBJ1-5, with TRBD1 matching 7 bases. With 4 bases clipped from V and 4 bases from J, the junction kept 7 bases outside the gene matches. CDR1 is KGHSH and CDR2 is LQKENI in the germline V gene. This CDR3 region has 15 residues. In DNA, the CDR3 is TGTGCCAGCTCACAGGCACAGGGGCCTAATCAGCCCCAGCATTTT. This gives the protein CASSQAQGPNQPQHF.

This clonotype has at least ten counts. The chain has TRBV7-9 and TRBJ1-2; TRBD1 is a possible D gene (6 bases). From germline, CDR1 is SEHNR and CDR2 FQNEAQ (reference sequence). The CDR3 has 13 residues. Trimming took 3 bases from V and 8 from J, leaving 13 bases between them. The CDR3 sequence is CASSLRQAEGYTF. The CDR3 DNA sequence: TGTGCCAGCAGCTTGAGACAGGCTGAGGGCTACACCTTC.

There are many counts of this clonotype. The chain uses TRBV30 and TRBJ2-1; D not resolved. V lost 7 bases, J lost 4 bases, and 8 bases lay in between. Germline V gene data show CDR1 as GTSNPN and CDR2 as SVGIG (reference sequence). The CDR3 loop spans 11 amino acids. CDR3 region: CAFQDYNEQFF. The CDR3 DNA reads as TGTGCCTTTCAGGATTACAATGAGCAGTTCTTC.

The chain links TRBV28 to TRBJ2-3, with 7 bases aligning to TRBD2. The CDR3 is 15 residues long. V trimming: 2 bases; J trimming: 5 bases; junction bases outside the gene matches: 7. CDR1 is MDHEN, CDR2 SYDVKM, per germline. CDR3 in amino acids: CASSLIPGGGDTQYF. In nucleotides, the CDR3 is TGTGCCAGCAGTTTAATACCGGGAGGCGGAGATACGCAGTATTTT.

Many counts were recorded for this clonotype. CDR3 protein: CASSYTTGSGMIYEQYV. CDR3 DNA sequence: TGTGCCAGCAGTTACACGACTGGGAGCGGGATGATCTACGAGCAGTACGTC. The chain combines TRBV6-2 or TRBV6-3 with TRBJ2-7, with 7 bases fitting TRBD2. CDR1 is MNHEY, CDR2 SVGEGT, per germline. The CDR3 extends over 17 amino acids. J lost 3 bases, V lost 2 bases, and 13 bases had no gene match.

There are a few counts of this clonotype. The chain links TRBV7-8 to TRBJ2-5, with 7 positions matching TRBD1. There are 14 residues in the CDR3. The junction had 4 bases not matched to a gene; V was cut back by 0 bases and J by 6 bases. Germline lookup yields CDR1 SGHVS and CDR2 FQNEAQ. CDR3 nucleotides: TGTGCCAGCAGCTTAGCGTCGGACAGGCAGACCCAGTACTTC. Protein: CASSLASDRQTQYF.

This clonotype was recorded at least ten times. The chain uses TRBV19 and TRBJ1-4, with D unresolved. V was trimmed by 10 bases and J by 0 bases, leaving 9 bases between them. In germline, CDR1 is LNHDA, CDR2 SQIVND (reference sequence). CDR3 size: 13 residues. The CDR3 loop is CATSIATNEKLFF. The CDR3 DNA is TGTGCCACCTCGATTGCAACTAATGAAAAACTGTTTTTT.